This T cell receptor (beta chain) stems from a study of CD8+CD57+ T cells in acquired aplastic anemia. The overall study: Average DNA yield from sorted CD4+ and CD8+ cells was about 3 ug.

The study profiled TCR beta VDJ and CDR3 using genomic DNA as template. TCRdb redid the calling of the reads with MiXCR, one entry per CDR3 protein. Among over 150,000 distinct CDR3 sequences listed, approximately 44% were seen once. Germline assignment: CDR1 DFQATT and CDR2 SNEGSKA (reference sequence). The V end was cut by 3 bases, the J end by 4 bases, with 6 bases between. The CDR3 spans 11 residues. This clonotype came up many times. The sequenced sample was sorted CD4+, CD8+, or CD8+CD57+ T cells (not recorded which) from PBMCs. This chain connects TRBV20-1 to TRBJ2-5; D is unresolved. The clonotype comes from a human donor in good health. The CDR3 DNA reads TGCAGTGCTAGCGAACGAGAGACCCAGTACTTC. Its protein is CSASERETQYF.